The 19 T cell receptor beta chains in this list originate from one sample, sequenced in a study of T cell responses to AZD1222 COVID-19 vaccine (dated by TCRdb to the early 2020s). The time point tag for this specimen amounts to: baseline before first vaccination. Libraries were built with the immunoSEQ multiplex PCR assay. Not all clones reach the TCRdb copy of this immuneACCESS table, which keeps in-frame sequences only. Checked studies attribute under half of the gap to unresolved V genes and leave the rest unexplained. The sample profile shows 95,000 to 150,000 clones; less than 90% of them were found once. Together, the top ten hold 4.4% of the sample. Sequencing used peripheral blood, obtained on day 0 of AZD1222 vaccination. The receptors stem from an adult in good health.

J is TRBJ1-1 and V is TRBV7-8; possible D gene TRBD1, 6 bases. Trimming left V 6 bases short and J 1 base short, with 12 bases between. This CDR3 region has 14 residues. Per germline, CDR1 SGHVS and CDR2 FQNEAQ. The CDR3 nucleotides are TGTGCCAGCAGGCCGGCGACAGGGAACACTGAAGCTTTCTTT. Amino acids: CASRPATGNTEAFF.

The CDR3 sequence: CATSDSQGGPYEQYF. Here the CDR3 DNA reads TGTGCCACCAGTGATTCTCAGGGGGGGCCCTACGAGCAGTACTTC. The chain carries TRBV24-1 and TRBJ2-7; D is perhaps TRBD1 or TRBD2 (7 bases each). CDR1 and CDR2 (germline): KGHDR, SFDVKD. The CDR3 totals 15 residues. V was shortened by 2 bases and J by 2 bases, with 12 bases between the two germline ends.

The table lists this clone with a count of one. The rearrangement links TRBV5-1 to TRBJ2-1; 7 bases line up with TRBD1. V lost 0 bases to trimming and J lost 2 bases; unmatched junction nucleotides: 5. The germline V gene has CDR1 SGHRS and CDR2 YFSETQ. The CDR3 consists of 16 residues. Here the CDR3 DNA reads TGCGCCAGCAGCTTGGCGGCAGGGGGTCCCTACAATGAGCAGTTCTTC. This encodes CASSLAAGGPYNEQFF.

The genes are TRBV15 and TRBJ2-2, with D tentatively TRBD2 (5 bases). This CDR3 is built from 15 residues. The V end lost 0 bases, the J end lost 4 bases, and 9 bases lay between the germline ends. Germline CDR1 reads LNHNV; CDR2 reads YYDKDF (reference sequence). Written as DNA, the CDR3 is TGTGCCACCAGCAGAGACCTAGGGAGCACCGGGGAGCTGTTTTTT. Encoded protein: CATSRDLGSTGELFF.

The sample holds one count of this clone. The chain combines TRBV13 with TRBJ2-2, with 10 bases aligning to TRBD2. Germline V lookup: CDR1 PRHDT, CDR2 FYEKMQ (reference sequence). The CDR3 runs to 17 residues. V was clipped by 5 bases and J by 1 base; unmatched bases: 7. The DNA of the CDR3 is TGTGCCAGCAGCCCGCCAGCGGGGGGGGTGAACACCGGGGAGCTGTTTTTT. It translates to CASSPPAGGVNTGELFF.

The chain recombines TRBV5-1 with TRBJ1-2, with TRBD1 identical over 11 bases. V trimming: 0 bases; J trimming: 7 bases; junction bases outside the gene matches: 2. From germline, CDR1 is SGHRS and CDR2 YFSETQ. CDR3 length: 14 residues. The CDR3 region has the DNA TGCGCCAGCAGCTTGGGGACAGGGGGCGGTGGCTACACCTTC. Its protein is CASSLGTGGGGYTF.

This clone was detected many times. The CDR3 reads CASSLGGLAGPQETQYF. CDR3 sequence (DNA): TGTGCCAGCAGCTTAGGAGGACTAGCGGGGCCCCAAGAGACCCAGTACTTC. The genes are TRBV13 and TRBJ2-5, with 12 nucleotides matching TRBD2. Germline CDR1 PRHDT, CDR2 FYEKMQ (reference sequence). This CDR3 is 17 amino acids long. Trimming at V came to 0 bases and at J to 1 base, leaving 3 bases not matched to a gene.

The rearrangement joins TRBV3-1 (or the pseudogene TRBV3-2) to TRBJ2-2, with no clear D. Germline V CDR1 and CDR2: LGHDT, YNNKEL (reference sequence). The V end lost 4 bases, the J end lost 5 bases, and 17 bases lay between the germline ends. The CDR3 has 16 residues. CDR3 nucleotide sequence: TGTGCCAGCAGCCGTCTAGAAACCCTAAGAACCGGGGAGCTGTTTTTT. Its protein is CASSRLETLRTGELFF.

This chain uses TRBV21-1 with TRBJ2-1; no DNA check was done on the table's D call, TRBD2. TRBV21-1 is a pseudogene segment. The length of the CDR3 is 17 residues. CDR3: CASSKVGASGRAYEQFF. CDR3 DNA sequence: TGTGCCAGCAGCAAAGTTGGGGCTAGCGGGAGGGCCTATGAGCAGTTCTTC.

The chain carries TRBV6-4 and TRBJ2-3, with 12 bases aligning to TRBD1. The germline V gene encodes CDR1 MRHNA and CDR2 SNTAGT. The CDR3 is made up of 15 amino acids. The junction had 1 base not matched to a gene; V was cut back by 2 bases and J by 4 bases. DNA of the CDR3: TGTGCCAGCAGTGACGGGACAGGGGGCGCAGATACGCAGTATTTT. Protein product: CASSDGTGGADTQYF.

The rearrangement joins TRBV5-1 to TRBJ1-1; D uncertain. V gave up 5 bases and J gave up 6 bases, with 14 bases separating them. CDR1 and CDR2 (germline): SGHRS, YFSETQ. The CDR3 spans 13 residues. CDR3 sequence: CASSMGVVSEAFF. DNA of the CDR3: TGCGCCAGCAGTATGGGCGTTGTCTCTGAAGCTTTCTTT.

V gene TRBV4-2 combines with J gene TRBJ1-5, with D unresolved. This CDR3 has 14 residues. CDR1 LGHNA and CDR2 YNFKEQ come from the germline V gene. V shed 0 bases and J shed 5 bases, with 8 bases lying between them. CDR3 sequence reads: CASSQEAGDQPQHF. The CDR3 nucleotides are TGTGCCAGCAGCCAAGAAGCAGGAGATCAGCCCCAGCATTTT.

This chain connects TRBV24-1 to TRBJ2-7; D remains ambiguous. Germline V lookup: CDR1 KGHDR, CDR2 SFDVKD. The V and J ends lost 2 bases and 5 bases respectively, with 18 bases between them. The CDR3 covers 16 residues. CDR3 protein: CATSDSSASGLDEQYF. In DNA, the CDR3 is TGTGCCACCAGTGATTCCTCAGCGTCAGGCCTAGACGAGCAGTACTTC.

CDR3 sequence (DNA): TGTGCCAGCAGTTACCCGGGACAGGGAAAAGAGACCCAGTACTTC. It specifies CASSYPGQGKETQYF. The chain is built from TRBV6-6 and TRBJ2-5; the match to TRBD1 covers 9 bases. Germline V gene data show CDR1 as MNHNY and CDR2 as SVGAGI (reference sequence). J lost 3 bases, V lost 2 bases, and 4 bases had no gene match. The length of the CDR3 is 15 residues.

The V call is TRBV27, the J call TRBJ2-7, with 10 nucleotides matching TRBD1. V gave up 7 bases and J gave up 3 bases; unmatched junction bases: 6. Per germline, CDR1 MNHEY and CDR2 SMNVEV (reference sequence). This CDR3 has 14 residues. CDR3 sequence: CASNVRTGGYEQYF. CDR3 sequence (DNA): TGTGCCAGCAATGTGAGGACAGGGGGCTACGAGCAGTACTTC.

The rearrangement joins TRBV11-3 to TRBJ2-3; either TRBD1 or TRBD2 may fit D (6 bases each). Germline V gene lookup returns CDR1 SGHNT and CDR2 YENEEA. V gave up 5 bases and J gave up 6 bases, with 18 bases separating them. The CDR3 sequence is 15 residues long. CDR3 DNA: TGTGCCAGCAGCCTCGGGGGCGGACTCAGGGATACGCAGTATTTT. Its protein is CASSLGGGLRDTQYF.

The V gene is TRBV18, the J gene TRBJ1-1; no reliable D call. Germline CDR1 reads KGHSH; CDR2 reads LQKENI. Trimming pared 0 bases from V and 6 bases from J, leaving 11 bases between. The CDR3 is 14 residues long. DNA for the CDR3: TGTGCCAGCTCACCACCCGGTGGGTTCGCTGAAGCTTTCTTT. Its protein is CASSPPGGFAEAFF.

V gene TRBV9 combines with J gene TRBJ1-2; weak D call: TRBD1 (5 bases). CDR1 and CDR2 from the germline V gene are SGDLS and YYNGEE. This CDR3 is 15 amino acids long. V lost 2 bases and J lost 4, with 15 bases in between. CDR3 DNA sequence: TGTGCCAGCAGCGTGTGGTATTCAGGGAGCTATGGCTACACCTTC. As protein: CASSVWYSGSYGYTF.

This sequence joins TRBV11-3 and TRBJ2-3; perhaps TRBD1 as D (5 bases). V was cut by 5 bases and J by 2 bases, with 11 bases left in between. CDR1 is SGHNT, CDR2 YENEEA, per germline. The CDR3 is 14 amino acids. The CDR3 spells CASSIGQVTDTQYF. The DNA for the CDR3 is TGTGCCAGCAGCATCGGACAAGTCACAGATACGCAGTATTTT. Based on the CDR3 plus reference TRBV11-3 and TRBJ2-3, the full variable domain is EAGVVQSPRYKIIEKKQPVAFWCNPISGHNTLYWYLQNLGQGPELLIRYENEEAVDDSQLPKDRFSAERLKGVDSTLKIQPAELGDSAVYLCASSIGQVTDTQYFGPGTRLTVL.